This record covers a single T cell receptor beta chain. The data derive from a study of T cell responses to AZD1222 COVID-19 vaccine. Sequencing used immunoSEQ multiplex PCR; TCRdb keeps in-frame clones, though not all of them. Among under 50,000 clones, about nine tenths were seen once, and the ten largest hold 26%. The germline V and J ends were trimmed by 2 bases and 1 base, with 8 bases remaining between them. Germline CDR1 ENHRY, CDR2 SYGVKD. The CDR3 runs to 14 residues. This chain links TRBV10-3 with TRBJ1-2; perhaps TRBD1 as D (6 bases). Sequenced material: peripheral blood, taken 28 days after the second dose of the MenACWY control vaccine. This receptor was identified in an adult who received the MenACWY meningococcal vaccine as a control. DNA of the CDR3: TGTGCCATCAGTGAGACAGGGTTTAACTATGGCTACACCTTC. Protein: CAISETGFNYGYTF.